Sequencing of this T cell receptor beta chain was carried out in a study of blood T cells in healthy people across ages. Per germline, CDR1 LGHNA and CDR2 YSLEER. The CDR3 length is 14 residues. A few counts support this clonotype. Alongside a J-beta primer mix, a sample-barcoded 5' primer served in a second PCR lasting about 7 to 11 cycles. In TCRdb, the 5' RACE reads were re-called with MiXCR into one record per CDR3 protein. The sample consists of over 600,000 distinct CDR3 sequences, 35% to 60% of them appearing once. Sequencing was done on a sample of blood. The receptor was isolated from a man older than 75 in good health. The chain employs TRBV4-3 and TRBJ2-4, with D maybe TRBD2 (5 bases). The J call could be wrong; TRBJ2-7 is a better fit for the DNA end. CDR3 residues: CASSQGVGVDEQYF. CDR3 bases: TGCGCCAGCAGCCAAGGAGTGGGAGTGGACGAGCAGTACTTC.